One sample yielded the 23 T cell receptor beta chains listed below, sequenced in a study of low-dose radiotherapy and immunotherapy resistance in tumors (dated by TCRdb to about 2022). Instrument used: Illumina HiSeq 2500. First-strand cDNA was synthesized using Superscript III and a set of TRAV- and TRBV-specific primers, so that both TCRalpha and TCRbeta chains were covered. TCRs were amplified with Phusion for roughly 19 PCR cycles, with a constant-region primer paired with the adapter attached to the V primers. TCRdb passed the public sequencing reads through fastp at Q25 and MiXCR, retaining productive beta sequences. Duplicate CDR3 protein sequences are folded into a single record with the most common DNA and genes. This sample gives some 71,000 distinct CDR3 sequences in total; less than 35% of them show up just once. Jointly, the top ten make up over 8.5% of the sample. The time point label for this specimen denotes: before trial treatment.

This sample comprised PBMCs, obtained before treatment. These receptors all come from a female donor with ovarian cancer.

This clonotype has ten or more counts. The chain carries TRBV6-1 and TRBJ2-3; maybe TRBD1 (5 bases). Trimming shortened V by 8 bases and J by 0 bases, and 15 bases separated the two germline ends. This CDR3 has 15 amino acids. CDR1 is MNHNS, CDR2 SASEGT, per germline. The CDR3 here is CASAYRPASTDTQYF. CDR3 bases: TGTGCCAGCGCCTACAGGCCCGCCAGCACAGATACGCAGTATTTT.

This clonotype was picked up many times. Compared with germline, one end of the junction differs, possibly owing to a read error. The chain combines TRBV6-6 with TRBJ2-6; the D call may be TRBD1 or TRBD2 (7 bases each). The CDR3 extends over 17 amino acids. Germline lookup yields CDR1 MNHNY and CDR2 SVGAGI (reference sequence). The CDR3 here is CASSGQAGVSWANVLTF. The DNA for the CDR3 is TGTGCCAGCAGCGGACAGGCGGGGGTCTCTTGGGCCAACGTCCTGACTTTC.

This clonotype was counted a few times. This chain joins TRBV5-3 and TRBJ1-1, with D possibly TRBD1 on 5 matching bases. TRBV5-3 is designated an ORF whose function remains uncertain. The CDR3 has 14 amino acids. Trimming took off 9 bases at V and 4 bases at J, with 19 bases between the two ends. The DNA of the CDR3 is TGTGCCACCACCCGGGGGGGAATCGTCACTGAAGCTTTCTTT. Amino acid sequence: CATTRGGIVTEAFF.

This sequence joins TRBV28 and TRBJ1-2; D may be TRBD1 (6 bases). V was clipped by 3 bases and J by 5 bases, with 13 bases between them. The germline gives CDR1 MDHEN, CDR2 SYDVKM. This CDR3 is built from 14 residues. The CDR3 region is CASSFGGLKYGYTF. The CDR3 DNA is TGTGCCAGCAGTTTCGGGGGGCTTAAGTATGGCTACACCTTC.

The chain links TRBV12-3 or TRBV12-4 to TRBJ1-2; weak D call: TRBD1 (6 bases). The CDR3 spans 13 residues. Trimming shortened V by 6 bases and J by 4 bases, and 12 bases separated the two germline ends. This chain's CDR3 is CASRARGGYGYTF. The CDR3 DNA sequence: TGTGCCAGCAGAGCCAGGGGCGGCTATGGCTACACCTTC.

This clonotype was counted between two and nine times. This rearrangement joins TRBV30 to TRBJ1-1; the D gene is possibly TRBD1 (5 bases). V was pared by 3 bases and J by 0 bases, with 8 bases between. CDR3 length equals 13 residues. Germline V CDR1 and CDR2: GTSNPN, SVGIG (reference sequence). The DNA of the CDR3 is TGTGCCTGGAGAGCCAGGGTGAACACTGAAGCTTTCTTT. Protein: CAWRARVNTEAFF.

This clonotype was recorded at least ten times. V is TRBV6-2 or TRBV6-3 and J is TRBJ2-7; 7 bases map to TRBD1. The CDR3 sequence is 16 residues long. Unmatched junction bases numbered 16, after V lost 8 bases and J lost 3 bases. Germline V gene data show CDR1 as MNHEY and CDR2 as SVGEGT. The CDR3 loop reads CASGQPRTGRFYEQYF. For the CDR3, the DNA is TGTGCCAGCGGCCAGCCCCGGACAGGAAGATTCTACGAGCAGTACTTC.

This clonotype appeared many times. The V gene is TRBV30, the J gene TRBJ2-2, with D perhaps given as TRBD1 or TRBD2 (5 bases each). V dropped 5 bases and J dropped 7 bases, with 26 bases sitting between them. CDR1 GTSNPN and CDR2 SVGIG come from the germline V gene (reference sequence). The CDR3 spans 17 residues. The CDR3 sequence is CAWVRVNRGDPFGELFF. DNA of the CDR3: TGTGCCTGGGTGCGGGTTAATCGGGGCGATCCTTTCGGGGAGCTGTTTTTT. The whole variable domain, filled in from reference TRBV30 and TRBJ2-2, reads SQTIHQWPATLVQPVGSPLSLECTVEGTSNPNLYWYRQAAGRGLQLLFYSVGIGQISSEVPQNLSASRPQDRQFILSSKKLLLSDSGFYLCAWVRVNRGDPFGELFFGEGSRLTVL.

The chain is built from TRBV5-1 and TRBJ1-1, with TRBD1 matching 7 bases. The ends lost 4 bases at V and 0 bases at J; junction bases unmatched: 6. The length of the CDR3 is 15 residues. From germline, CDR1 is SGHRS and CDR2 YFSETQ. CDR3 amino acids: CASSPGQNLNTEAFF. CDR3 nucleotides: TGCGCCAGCAGCCCGGGACAGAATTTGAACACTGAAGCTTTCTTT.

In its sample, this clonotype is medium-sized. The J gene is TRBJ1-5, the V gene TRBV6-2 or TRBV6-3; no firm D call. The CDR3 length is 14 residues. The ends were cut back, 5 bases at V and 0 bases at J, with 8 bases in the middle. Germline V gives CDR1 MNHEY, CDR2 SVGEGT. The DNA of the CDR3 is TGTGCCAGCAGTGTGGGTAATAGCAATCAGCCCCAGCATTTT. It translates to CASSVGNSNQPQHF.

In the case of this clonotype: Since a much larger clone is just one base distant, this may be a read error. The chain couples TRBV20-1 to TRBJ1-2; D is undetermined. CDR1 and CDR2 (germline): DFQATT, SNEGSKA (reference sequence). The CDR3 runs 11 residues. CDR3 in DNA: TGCAGTGCTAGTTGGCAGAATGGCTACCCCTTC. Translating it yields CSASWQNGYPF.

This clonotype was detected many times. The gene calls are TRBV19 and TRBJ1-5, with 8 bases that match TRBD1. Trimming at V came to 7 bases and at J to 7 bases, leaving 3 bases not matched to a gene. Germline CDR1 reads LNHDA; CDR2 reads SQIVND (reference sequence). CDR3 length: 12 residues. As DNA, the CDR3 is TGTGCCAGTACGGACAGGGTACAGCCCCAGCATTTT. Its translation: CASTDRVQPQHF.

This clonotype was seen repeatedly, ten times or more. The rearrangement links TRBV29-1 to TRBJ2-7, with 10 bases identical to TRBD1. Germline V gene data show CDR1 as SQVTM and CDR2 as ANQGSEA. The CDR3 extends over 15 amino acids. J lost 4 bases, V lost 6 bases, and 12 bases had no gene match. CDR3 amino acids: CSVAGSGTGVYEQYF. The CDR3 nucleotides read TGCAGCGTGGCCGGGTCCGGGACAGGGGTTTACGAGCAGTACTTC.

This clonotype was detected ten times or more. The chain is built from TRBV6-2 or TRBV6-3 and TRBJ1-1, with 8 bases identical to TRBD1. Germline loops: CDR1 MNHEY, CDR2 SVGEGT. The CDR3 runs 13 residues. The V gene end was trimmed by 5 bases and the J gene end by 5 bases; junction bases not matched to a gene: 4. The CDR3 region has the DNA TGTGCCAGCAGTGGACAGGGCGTAACTGAAGCTTTCTTT. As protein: CASSGQGVTEAFF.

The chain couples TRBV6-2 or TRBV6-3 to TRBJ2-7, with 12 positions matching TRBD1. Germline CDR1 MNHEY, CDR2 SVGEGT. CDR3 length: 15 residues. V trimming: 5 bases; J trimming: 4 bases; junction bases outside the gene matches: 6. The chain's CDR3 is CASSEGQGAYYEQYF. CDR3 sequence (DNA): TGTGCCAGCAGTGAGGGACAGGGGGCCTATTACGAGCAGTACTTC.

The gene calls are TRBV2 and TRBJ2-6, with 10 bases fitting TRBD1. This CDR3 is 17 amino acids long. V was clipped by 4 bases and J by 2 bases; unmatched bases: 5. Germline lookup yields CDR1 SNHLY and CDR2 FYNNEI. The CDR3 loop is CASSGQGAGTGANVLTF. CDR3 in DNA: TGTGCCAGCAGTGGACAGGGGGCGGGCACTGGGGCCAACGTCCTGACTTTC.

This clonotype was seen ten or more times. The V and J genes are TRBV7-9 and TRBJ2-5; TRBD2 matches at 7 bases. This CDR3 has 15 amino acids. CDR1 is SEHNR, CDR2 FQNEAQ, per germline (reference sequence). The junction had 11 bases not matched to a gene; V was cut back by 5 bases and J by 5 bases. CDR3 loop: CASSPPVGGRETQYF. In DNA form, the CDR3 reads TGTGCCAGCAGCCCTCCGGTCGGGGGGAGGGAGACCCAGTACTTC.

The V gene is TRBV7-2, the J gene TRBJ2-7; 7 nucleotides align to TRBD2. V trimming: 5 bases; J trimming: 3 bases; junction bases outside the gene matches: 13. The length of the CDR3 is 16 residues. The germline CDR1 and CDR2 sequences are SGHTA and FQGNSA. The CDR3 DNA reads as TGTGCCAGCAGCCCGGATGGTGCGGGAGTAGTCTACGAGCAGTACTTC. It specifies CASSPDGAGVVYEQYF. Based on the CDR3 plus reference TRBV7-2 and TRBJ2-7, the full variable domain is GAGVSQSPSNKVTEKGKDVELRCDPISGHTALYWYRQSLGQGLEFLIYFQGNSAPDKSGLPSDRFSAERTGGSVSTLTIQRTQQEDSAVYLCASSPDGAGVVYEQYFGPGTRLTVT.

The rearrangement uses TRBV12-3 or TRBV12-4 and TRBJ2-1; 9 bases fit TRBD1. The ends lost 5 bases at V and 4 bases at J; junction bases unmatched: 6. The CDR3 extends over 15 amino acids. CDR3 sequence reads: CASSTPGQGYNEQFF. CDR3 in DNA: TGTGCCAGCAGTACCCCGGGACAGGGTTACAATGAGCAGTTCTTC.

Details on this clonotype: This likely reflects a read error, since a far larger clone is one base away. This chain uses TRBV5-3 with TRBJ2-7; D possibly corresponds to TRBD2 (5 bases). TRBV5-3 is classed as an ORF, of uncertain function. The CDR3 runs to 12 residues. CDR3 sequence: CASSSEGYEQYF. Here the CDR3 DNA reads TGTGCCAGCAGCTCTGAGGGCTACGAGCAGTACTTC.

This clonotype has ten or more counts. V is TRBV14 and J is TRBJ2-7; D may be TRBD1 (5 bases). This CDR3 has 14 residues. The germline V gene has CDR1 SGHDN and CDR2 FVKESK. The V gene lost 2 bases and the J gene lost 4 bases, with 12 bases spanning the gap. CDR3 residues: CASSQFIGVYEQYF. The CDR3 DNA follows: TGTGCCAGCAGCCAATTCATAGGGGTTTACGAGCAGTACTTC.

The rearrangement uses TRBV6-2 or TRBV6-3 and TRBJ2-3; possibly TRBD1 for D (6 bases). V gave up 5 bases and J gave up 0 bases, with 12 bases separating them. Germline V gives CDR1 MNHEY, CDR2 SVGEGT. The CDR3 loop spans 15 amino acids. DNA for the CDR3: TGTGCCAGCAGTGAATTGGGGGCTAGCACAGATACGCAGTATTTT. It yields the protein CASSELGASTDTQYF.

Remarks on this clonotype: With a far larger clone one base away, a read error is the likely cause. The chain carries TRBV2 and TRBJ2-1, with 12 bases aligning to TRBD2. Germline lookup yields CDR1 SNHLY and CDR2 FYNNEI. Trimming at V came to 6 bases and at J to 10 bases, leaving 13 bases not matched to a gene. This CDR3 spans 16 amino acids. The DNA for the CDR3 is TGTGCCAGCAGCCTATCTGAACTAGCGGGAGGCCGCGAGCAGTTCTTC. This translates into CASSLSELAGGREQFF. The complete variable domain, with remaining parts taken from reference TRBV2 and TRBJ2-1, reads EPEVTQTPSHQVTQMGQEVILRCVPISNHLYFYWYRQILGQKVEFLVSFYNNEISEKSEIFDDQFSVERPDGSNFTLKIRSTKLEDSAMYFCASSLSELAGGREQFFGPGTRLTVL.